Presented here are 18 T cell receptor beta chains from one specimen sequenced in a study of shared clonotypes between healthy human individuals. This table comes from immunoSEQ multiplex PCR, and its TCRdb copy is limited to in-frame clones, with some not included. Of some 2 million clones in the sample, about 95% were seen once. Naive CD8 cells lacked CD45RO, underwent positive selection for CCR7 and left out terminally differentiated effector memory CD45RA+ cells. Sequencing was done on a sample of naive CD8+ T cells sorted from blood. All receptors come from a man between 18 and 35 years old in good health.

The sample holds one count of this clone. Distinct nucleotide sequences in the sample also encode this CDR3. The CDR3 nucleotides are TGTGCCAGCAGCCCGACAGGGGCAAACTATGGCTACACCTTC. It specifies CASSPTGANYGYTF. V is TRBV27 and J is TRBJ1-2; 8 nucleotides align to TRBD1. The CDR3 has 14 residues. V lost 6 bases and J lost 2; bases outside the gene matches: 5. Germline V gene lookup returns CDR1 MNHEY and CDR2 SMNVEV (reference sequence).

The chain couples TRBV2 to TRBJ2-5, with unresolved D. Germline V gene lookup returns CDR1 SNHLY and CDR2 FYNNEI. The CDR3 totals 14 residues. The V end was cut by 2 bases, the J end by 5 bases, with 12 bases between. CDR3 in amino acids: CASSEPLRAETQYF. As DNA, the CDR3 is TGTGCCAGCAGTGAACCGTTAAGGGCTGAGACCCAGTACTTC.

This rearrangement joins TRBV2 to TRBJ2-7, with D unresolved. The ends were cut back, 6 bases at V and 0 bases at J, with 18 bases in the middle. The CDR3 is 16 amino acids. Germline V gene lookup returns CDR1 SNHLY and CDR2 FYNNEI. In DNA form, the CDR3 reads TGTGCCAGCAGCGAGCTTGGGGTCGGCGGCTCCTACGAGCAGTACTTC. As protein: CASSELGVGGSYEQYF.

The chain couples TRBV6-5 to TRBJ1-1; possible D gene TRBD1, 6 bases. The CDR3 loop spans 14 amino acids. CDR1 MNHEY and CDR2 SVGAGI come from the germline V gene. The germline V and J ends were trimmed by 2 bases and 5 bases, with 12 bases remaining between them. Here the CDR3 DNA reads TGTGCCAGCAGTTACGATACAGGGACGACTGAAGCTTTCTTT. Translating gives CASSYDTGTTEAFF.

The chain has TRBV4-1 and TRBJ2-7; perhaps TRBD1 as D (5 bases). Trimming took off 4 bases at V and 4 bases at J, with 11 bases between the two ends. The CDR3 spans 13 residues. The V gene's germline CDR1 is MGHRA and CDR2 YSYEKL. The CDR3 sequence: CASSLRRDYEQYF. The CDR3 coding sequence is TGCGCCAGCAGCCTCCGCAGGGATTACGAGCAGTACTTC.

The rearrangement uses TRBV4-3 and TRBJ1-4; no definite D call. This CDR3 has 16 residues. V was trimmed by 1 base and J by 6 bases, leaving 15 bases between them. CDR1 and CDR2 from the germline V gene are LGHNA and YSLEER. The CDR3 protein is CASSQVHTGVYEKLFF. CDR3 sequence (DNA): TGCGCCAGCAGCCAAGTCCACACCGGGGTTTATGAAAAACTGTTTTTT.

The J gene is TRBJ2-7, the V gene TRBV13, with TRBD1 matching over 7 bases. The V and J ends lost 5 bases and 3 bases, in that order; junction bases with no gene match: 13. Germline lookup yields CDR1 PRHDT and CDR2 FYEKMQ (reference sequence). The CDR3 runs 16 residues. The CDR3 sequence is CASSRQGAEPFYEQYF. The DNA for the CDR3 is TGTGCCAGCAGCAGACAGGGAGCGGAACCATTCTACGAGCAGTACTTC.

V and J are TRBV5-8 and TRBJ2-3; the match to TRBD1 covers 8 bases. Trimming cost V 5 bases and J 7 bases; bases outside gene matches: 6. There are 13 residues in the CDR3. From germline, CDR1 is SGHTS and CDR2 YDEGEE. CDR3 bases: TGTGCCAGCAGTTCAGACAGGGGACATACGCAGTATTTT. Protein product: CASSSDRGHTQYF.

V gene TRBV27 combines with J gene TRBJ2-1, with 8 bases aligning to TRBD2. Germline lookup yields CDR1 MNHEY and CDR2 SMNVEV (reference sequence). This CDR3 contains 16 residues. The trim removed 3 bases at V and 2 bases at J, leaving 6 bases unmatched. The CDR3 bases are TGTGCCAGCAGTTTCTCTAGCGGGTCAACCTACAATGAGCAGTTCTTC. It is translated as CASSFSSGSTYNEQFF.

The chain combines TRBV5-8 with TRBJ2-7; D is perhaps TRBD1 (5 bases). Germline V gene data show CDR1 as SGHTS and CDR2 as YDEGEE. The germline V and J ends were trimmed by 10 bases and 7 bases, with 15 bases remaining between them. The length of the CDR3 is 11 residues. The CDR3 DNA is TGTGCCGGAGTCGACAGTCGAGAGCAGTACTTC. It is translated as CAGVDSREQYF.

The chain couples TRBV7-9 to TRBJ2-5; D remains unclear. Germline loops: CDR1 SEHNR, CDR2 FQNEAQ (reference sequence). The CDR3 totals 12 residues. Between the trimmed V and J ends, which lost 2 bases and 5 bases, there was a span of 6 bases. The CDR3 loop reads CASSLMDETQYF. CDR3 sequence (DNA): TGTGCCAGCAGCTTAATGGATGAGACCCAGTACTTC.

This clone was seen once. This sequence joins TRBV11-1 and TRBJ2-3; D is unclear. V shed 1 base and J shed 2 bases, with 13 bases lying between them. Germline loops: CDR1 SGHAT, CDR2 FQDESV (reference sequence). The CDR3 loop spans 16 amino acids. The CDR3 spells CASSLGAATITDTQYF. The CDR3 DNA is TGTGCCAGCAGCTTAGGGGCAGCGACCATCACAGATACGCAGTATTTT.

The rearrangement uses TRBV28 and TRBJ2-3, with unresolved D. CDR3 length: 15 amino acids. The germline gives CDR1 MDHEN, CDR2 SYDVKM. V lost 5 bases and J lost 0, with 12 bases in between. The CDR3, as DNA: TGTGCCAGCAGTCCCGGTGCAGTTAGCACAGATACGCAGTATTTT. Residues: CASSPGAVSTDTQYF. Combining the CDR3 with reference TRBV28 and TRBJ2-3 gives the whole variable domain DVKVTQSSRYLVKRTGEKVFLECVQDMDHENMFWYRQDPGLGLRLIYFSYDVKMKEKGDIPEGYSVSREKKERFSLILESASTNQTSMYLCASSPGAVSTDTQYFGPGTRLTVL.

As for this clone: Other DNA variants within this sample encode the same CDR3. The gene calls are TRBV4-1 and TRBJ2-7; 9 bases are shared with TRBD1. Trimming at V came to 3 bases and at J to 0 bases, leaving 0 bases not matched to a gene. CDR1 and CDR2 from the germline V gene are MGHRA and YSYEKL. The CDR3 totals 14 residues. The DNA for the CDR3 is TGCGCCAGCAGCCAGACAGGGGGCTCCTACGAGCAGTACTTC. This encodes CASSQTGGSYEQYF.

The rearrangement joins TRBV19 to TRBJ2-7; the D gene is possibly TRBD1 (6 bases). Germline V gene lookup returns CDR1 LNHDA and CDR2 SQIVND (reference sequence). This CDR3 spans 14 amino acids. V lost 10 bases, J lost 2 bases, and 18 bases lay in between. In nucleotides, the CDR3 is TGTGCCACCTCATCCCGTCAGGGGCCCTACGAGCAGTACTTC. It codes for CATSSRQGPYEQYF. Combining the CDR3 with reference TRBV19 and TRBJ2-7 gives the whole variable domain DGGITQSPKYLFRKEGQNVTLSCEQNLNHDAMYWYRQDPGQGLRLIYYSQIVNDFQKGDIAEGYSVSREKKESFPLTVTSAQKNPTAFYLCATSSRQGPYEQYFGPGTRLTVT.

CDR3 amino acids: CASCRVAGGPYNEQFF. CDR3 coding DNA: TGTGCCAGCTGTCGGGTTGCGGGGGGACCCTACAATGAGCAGTTCTTC. J is TRBJ2-1 and V is TRBV27; the match to TRBD2 covers 8 bases. Looked up from germline, CDR1 is MNHEY and CDR2 is SMNVEV (reference sequence). J gave up 2 bases and V 8 bases, and 11 bases lay outside the gene matches. The CDR3 has 16 amino acids.

The chain links TRBV6-5 to TRBJ2-7; 8 bases agree with TRBD1. The CDR3 spans 15 residues. V shed 8 bases and J 2 bases; nucleotides not matched to a gene: 11. CDR1 is MNHEY, CDR2 SVGAGI, per germline. The CDR3 DNA follows: TGTGCCAGCCAGATCGCCGTGGACAGGGCCTACGAGCAGTACTTC. This sequence encodes CASQIAVDRAYEQYF.

Comments on this clone: Other DNA sequences of this sample code for an identical CDR3. This sequence joins TRBV27 and TRBJ2-1; 9 bases are a match to TRBD2. CDR1 is MNHEY, CDR2 SMNVEV, per germline (reference sequence). The CDR3 loop spans 14 amino acids. V trimming: 2 bases; J trimming: 9 bases; junction bases outside the gene matches: 5. The CDR3 here is CASSLAGGPGEQFF. CDR3 in DNA: TGTGCCAGCAGTTTAGCGGGGGGGCCCGGTGAGCAGTTCTTC.